This is a list of T cell receptor beta chains from one sample in a study of blood T cell repertoires in COVID-19. The assay was immunoSEQ multiplex PCR, and TCRdb's table has in-frame clones only and misses some. Of about 200,000 clones listed, 80% to 85% are singletons. What was sequenced was PBMCs or T cells enriched from blood (not recorded which). The receptors were sampled from a woman aged 25 to 39 who had been exposed to COVID-19. Each CDR3 is given with its conserved first and last residue. A D gene is named only where the DNA matches it firmly. Rows give clone size only sometimes, using once, few, many, or a class for an expanded clone.

clone size,V gene,D gene,J gene,CDR3 protein,CDR3 DNA
NA,TRBV10-3,TRBD1,TRBJ2-7,CAISEDRALLEQYF,TGTGCCATCAGTGAGGACAGGGCCCTCCTCGAGCAGTACTTC
NA,TRBV18,NA,TRBJ2-5,CASSHMDQETQYF,TGTGCCAGCTCACACATGGACCAAGAGACCCAGTACTTC
NA,TRBV2,TRBD1,TRBJ1-4,CATTGTETQKLFF,TGTGCCACTACCGGGACAGAGACTCAAAAACTGTTTTTT
NA,TRBV4-1,TRBD1,TRBJ1-5,CASSQELQGAGQPQHF,TGCGCCAGCAGCCAAGAATTACAGGGGGCGGGACAGCCCCAGCATTTT
NA,TRBV7-3,TRBD2,TRBJ2-3,CASSLMGLEVTDTQYF,TGTGCCAGCAGCTTAATGGGACTAGAAGTAACAGATACGCAGTATTTT
NA,TRBV5-1,TRBD2,TRBJ2-5,CASSLGGGQETQYF,TGCGCCAGCAGCTTGGGGGGAGGGCAAGAGACCCAGTACTTC
NA,TRBV7-2,TRBD1,TRBJ2-7,CASSLGTGQKMF,TGTGCCAGCAGCTTAGGGACGGGACAGAAGATGTTC
NA,TRBV7-9,TRBD1,TRBJ1-2,CASRARTGDGYTF,TGTGCCAGCAGGGCCAGGACAGGGGACGGCTACACCTTC
NA,TRBV4-3,NA,TRBJ1-3,CASSQEGGAGNTIYF,TGCGCCAGCAGCCAGGAGGGAGGAGCTGGAAACACCATATATTTT
NA,TRBV9,TRBD1,TRBJ1-3,CASSDRQGRSSGNTIYF,TGTGCCAGCAGCGACCGACAGGGTCGGAGCTCTGGAAACACCATATATTTT
few,TRBV19,NA,TRBJ2-2,CASSIVLSGELFF,TGTGCCAGTAGTATAGTATTGAGCGGGGAGCTGTTTTTT
NA,TRBV3-1/TRBV3-2,TRBD1,TRBJ1-1,CASSQTGDREAFF,TGTGCCAGCAGCCAAACAGGGGACAGGGAAGCTTTCTTT
NA,TRBV6-5,NA,TRBJ1-4,CASSYRLHEKLFF,TGTGCCAGCAGTTACAGACTTCATGAAAAACTGTTTTTT
NA,TRBV15,TRBD2,TRBJ2-5,CATSRARSGGGETQYF,TGTGCCACCAGCAGAGCCCGGAGCGGGGGTGGGGAGACCCAGTACTTC
NA,TRBV11-2,TRBD1,TRBJ2-7,CASSSGTDFFYEQYF,TGTGCCAGCAGCTCCGGGACAGATTTCTTCTACGAGCAGTACTTC
NA,TRBV4-3,NA,TRBJ2-7,CASSLSFGYEQYF,TGCGCCAGCAGCCTTTCTTTCGGCTACGAGCAGTACTTC
few,TRBV3-1/TRBV3-2,NA,TRBJ2-5,CASSQGLIATQETQYF,TGTGCCAGCAGCCAAGGTCTCATAGCGACCCAAGAGACCCAGTACTTC
NA,TRBV10-3,NA,TRBJ1-6,CAISEPTTRGNSPLHF,TGTGCCATCAGTGAGCCTACGACCAGGGGTAATTCACCCCTCCACTTT
NA,TRBV7-2,TRBD1,TRBJ2-7,CASSMTPGQGYEQYF,TGTGCCAGCAGCATGACGCCGGGACAGGGGTACGAGCAGTACTTC
NA,TRBV10-3,TRBD1,TRBJ1-4,CATNGDRDNEKLFF,TGTGCCACTAATGGGGACAGGGATAATGAAAAACTGTTTTTT
NA,TRBV27,NA,TRBJ2-6,CASNNPGKTGANVLTF,TGTGCCAGCAATAACCCGGGGAAAACTGGGGCCAACGTCCTGACTTTC
NA,TRBV27,NA,TRBJ2-1,CASKVLGSGDNEQFF,TGTGCCAGCAAGGTACTAGGAAGTGGGGACAATGAGCAGTTCTTC
NA,TRBV5-6,TRBD1,TRBJ1-1,CASRGPDRGSTEAFF,TGTGCCAGCAGGGGGCCGGACAGGGGATCTACTGAAGCTTTCTTT
NA,TRBV7-9,TRBD1,TRBJ1-5,CASSSQGLNQPQHF,TGTGCCAGCAGCTCACAGGGGCTCAATCAGCCCCAGCATTTT
NA,TRBV7-2,NA,TRBJ1-1,CASSYDRSEAFF,TGTGCCAGCAGTTACGACAGGAGTGAAGCTTTCTTT
NA,TRBV5-1,TRBD1,TRBJ1-5,CASSWDRDQPQHF,TGCGCCAGCAGCTGGGACAGGGATCAGCCCCAGCATTTT
NA,TRBV29-1,NA,TRBJ2-7,CSVGLGAQGQYF,TGCAGCGTGGGGCTGGGGGCGCAGGGGCAGTACTTC
NA,TRBV15,NA,TRBJ1-4,CATSRVRHEKLFF,TGTGCCACCAGCAGAGTGCGGCATGAAAAACTGTTTTTT
NA,TRBV14,TRBD1,TRBJ1-2,CASSQVSDRGYYGYTF,TGTGCCAGCAGCCAAGTATCGGACAGGGGATACTATGGCTACACCTTC
NA,TRBV10-3,NA,TRBJ1-2,CAISDVQLDGYTF,TGTGCCATCAGTGATGTACAACTAGATGGCTACACCTTC
NA,TRBV7-9,TRBD1,TRBJ1-2,CASSLNRGGDGYTF,TGTGCCAGCAGCCTGAACAGGGGAGGCGATGGCTACACCTTC
NA,TRBV12-3/TRBV12-4,NA,TRBJ2-7,CASSLQFSYEQYF,TGTGCCAGCAGTTTACAGTTCTCCTACGAGCAGTACTTC
NA,TRBV11-3,TRBD1,TRBJ1-6,CASSLDRTGTGSSYNSPLHF,TGTGCCAGCAGCTTAGATAGGACCGGGACAGGGAGCTCCTATAATTCACCCCTCCACTTT
once,TRBV7-9,TRBD1,TRBJ1-2,CASIGGGGYGYTF,TGTGCCAGCATAGGAGGGGGCGGTTATGGCTACACCTTC
NA,TRBV6-1,TRBD1,TRBJ2-7,CASSDRQGNYEQYF,TGTGCCAGCAGTGATAGACAGGGTAACTACGAGCAGTACTTC
NA,TRBV6-5,NA,TRBJ1-2,CGVARVGYGYTF,TGTGGCGTTGCGCGGGTAGGCTATGGCTACACCTTC
NA,TRBV21-1,NA,TRBJ2-7,CASSKPSGVLPYEQYF,TGTGCCAGCAGCAAGCCTAGCGGGGTTCTCCCCTACGAGCAGTACTTC
NA,TRBV7-3,NA,TRBJ1-2,CASSTAQGSGYTF,TGTGCCAGCAGCACAGCACAGGGTAGTGGCTACACCTTC
NA,TRBV5-1,NA,TRBJ1-2,CASSFGGGYTF,TGCGCCAGCAGCTTTGGGGGCGGCTACACCTTC
NA,TRBV27,NA,TRBJ1-2,CASSPTSLVLNYGYTF,TGTGCCAGCAGTCCTACCTCACTAGTTCTTAACTATGGCTACACCTTC
NA,TRBV7-8,TRBD2,TRBJ2-2,CASSTARTGTKYYGELFF,TGTGCCAGCAGCACCGCTCGCACCGGGACTAAGTATTACGGGGAGCTGTTTTTT
NA,TRBV5-3,TRBD1,TRBJ2-5,CARSLVGRGRETQYF,TGTGCCAGAAGCTTGGTAGGCAGGGGGCGGGAGACCCAGTACTTC
NA,TRBV6-5,NA,TRBJ1-5,CASSYGRVNQPQHF,TGTGCCAGCAGTTACGGCAGGGTCAATCAGCCCCAGCATTTT
once,TRBV5-1,NA,TRBJ2-7,CASTVAGAGSYEQYF,TGCGCCAGCACCGTCGCGGGGGCTGGATCCTACGAGCAGTACTTC
NA,TRBV7-9,NA,TRBJ1-2,CASSLGSGAVYGYTF,TGTGCCAGCAGCCTTGGGTCAGGGGCGGTCTATGGCTACACCTTC
NA,TRBV3-1/TRBV3-2,NA,TRBJ1-5,CASSQEYPRESSNQPQHF,TGTGCCAGCAGCCAAGAATATCCCAGGGAAAGTAGCAATCAGCCCCAGCATTTT
NA,TRBV7-6,TRBD1,TRBJ1-1,CASSSQGDTEAFF,TGTGCCAGCAGCTCTCAGGGGGATACTGAAGCTTTCTTT